The sequence of this T cell receptor (beta chain) was determined in a study of OX40 agonist ivuxolimab in advanced cancers. Study in general: People in dose escalation had one of these cancers: hepatocellular carcinoma, melanoma, renal cell or head and neck cancer.

V lost 0 bases to trimming and J lost 7 bases, with 18 bases between them. The CDR3 extends over 16 amino acids. Germline V gene sequence: CDR1 LNHNV, CDR2 YYDKDF (reference sequence). Blood got drawn at baseline, again on cycle 4 day 1, and then on cycle 7 day 1. The method was immunoSEQ multiplex PCR; TCRdb's version includes in-frame clones alone and lacks a portion of them. The table lists roughly 74,000 clones, 75% to 90% of them singletons. This clone has just a few counts. The chain joins TRBV15 to TRBJ2-5, with D possibly matching TRBD1 (6 bases). This receptor was obtained from an adult with an advanced solid tumor such as melanoma, head and neck, liver or kidney cancer. The sample here was CD4+ or CD8+ T cells sorted from blood, taken in a trial of the OX40 agonist ivuxolimab. CDR3 DNA: TGTGCCACCAGCAGAGACCAGACAGGAGCGATGGGGACCCAGTACTTC. Translation: CATSRDQTGAMGTQYF.